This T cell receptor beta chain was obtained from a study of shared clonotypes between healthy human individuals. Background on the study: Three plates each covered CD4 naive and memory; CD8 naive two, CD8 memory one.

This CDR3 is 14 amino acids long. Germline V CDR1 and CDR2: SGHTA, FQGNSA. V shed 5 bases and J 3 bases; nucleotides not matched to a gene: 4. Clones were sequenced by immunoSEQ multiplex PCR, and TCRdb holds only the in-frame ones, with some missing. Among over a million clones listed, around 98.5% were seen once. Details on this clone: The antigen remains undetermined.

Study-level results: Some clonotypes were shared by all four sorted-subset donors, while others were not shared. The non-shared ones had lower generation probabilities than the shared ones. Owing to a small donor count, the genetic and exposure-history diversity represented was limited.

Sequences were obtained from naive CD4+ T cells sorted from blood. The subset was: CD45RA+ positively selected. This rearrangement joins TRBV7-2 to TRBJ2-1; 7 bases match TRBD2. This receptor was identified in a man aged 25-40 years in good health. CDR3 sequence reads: CASSQLAGYNEQFF. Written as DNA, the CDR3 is TGTGCCAGCAGCCAGTTAGCGGGCTACAATGAGCAGTTCTTC.